This entry lists 4 T cell receptor beta chains sequenced from one sample in a study of control samples from healthy donors and cancer patients. Using immunoSEQ multiplex PCR, the repertoire was profiled, and TCRdb retains in-frame clones only, with some absent. The table includes under 150,000 clones, about 95% detected once. The sample was blood. These receptors all stem from a man under 40 in good health.

The V gene is TRBV5-6, the J gene TRBJ1-2, with D perhaps TRBD1 (6 bases). CDR1 is SGHDT, CDR2 YYEEEE, per germline. The CDR3 is 15 residues long. Trimming cost V 1 base and J 4 bases, with 14 bases left between them. CDR3 DNA sequence: TGTGCCAGCAGCTTGAGGCAGGGGACGGCCTATGGCTACACCTTC. The encoded protein is CASSLRQGTAYGYTF.

This clone was found once. CDR3 amino acids: CASSTLFELNTEAFF. The CDR3 bases are TGTGCCAGTAGTACGTTATTTGAGTTGAACACTGAAGCTTTCTTT. The chain uses TRBV19 and TRBJ1-1, with D hard to call. The CDR3 is 15 amino acids. CDR1 LNHDA and CDR2 SQIVND come from the germline V gene (reference sequence). V was pared by 4 bases and J by 0 bases, with 12 bases between.

V usage is TRBV6-1 and J usage is TRBJ2-1, with D perhaps matching TRBD1 or TRBD2 (5 bases each). The germline V and J ends were trimmed by 3 bases and 2 bases, with 17 bases remaining between them. CDR3 length equals 17 residues. CDR1 is MNHNS and CDR2 is SASEGT in the germline V gene. The CDR3 region has the DNA TGTGCCAGCAGTGATGGTAGGACCCGGGGACCCTACAATGAGCAGTTCTTC. Translating gives CASSDGRTRGPYNEQFF.

CDR3 nucleotides: TGTGCCAGTAGTATAGGTAGCGGGGGATACAATGAGCAGTTCTTC. This translates into CASSIGSGGYNEQFF. The chain carries TRBV19 and TRBJ2-1, with 9 bases fitting TRBD2. CDR3 length: 15 residues. Germline V gene lookup returns CDR1 LNHDA and CDR2 SQIVND (reference sequence). The J segment lost 4 bases and the V segment lost 1 base, leaving 2 bases of the junction unmatched.